Given below is one T cell receptor (beta chain) in context. Its antigen is unknown. Other DNA sequences in the sample encode the same CDR3. The sample is drawn from a study of beta chain features in type 1 diabetes. Study outcomes and limitations: Patients' naive, central memory and Treg TCRB repertoires seemed closer to one another than those of healthy donors. It was not settled here whether HLA type affects TCRB rearrangement. Overrepresentation of cells with high TCR expression could result from cDNA sequencing. In every one of the four CD4+ subsets, TCRB CDR3s were moderately but significantly shorter in Type 1 diabetes patients.

Sorting based on CD45RO/CCR7/CD25/CD127/CD95/CD27 separated CD4+ naive, central memory, regulatory and stem cell-like memory cells. Of the isolated RNA, all was reverse transcribed, and so the sequenced material was expressed TCRB transcripts. Assay: immunoSEQ multiplex PCR; the TCRdb copy retains only in-frame clones and omits some. Of roughly 150,000 clones listed, roughly 60% are singletons. V gave up 0 bases and J gave up 2 bases, with 7 bases separating them. CDR1 is SGHTA and CDR2 is FQGNSA in the germline V gene. The CDR3 runs to 14 residues. This sequence joins TRBV7-2 and TRBJ2-5; no reliable D call. The clonotype was recovered from a man in his thirties or forties with type 1 diabetes. The material sequenced was naive CD4+ T cells from blood. CDR3 protein: CASSLAAVQETQYF. DNA for the CDR3: TGTGCCAGCAGCTTAGCGGCCGTACAAGAGACCCAGTACTTC.